The clone carrying this TCR beta chain turned up a few times. CDR1 is SGHVS and CDR2 is FQNEAQ in the germline V gene. V was trimmed by 8 bases and J by 8 bases, leaving 18 bases between them. This CDR3 spans 14 amino acids. These data are taken from a study of T cells in Graves' hyperthyroidism and ophthalmopathy. RNA transcripts yielded amplified TCR beta CDR3 regions. Using the HTBI primer set, a first-round RT-PCR was run on the TCR CDR3. In TCRdb, the multiplex PCR reads were re-called with MiXCR into one record per CDR3 protein. The table lists 700,000 or so distinct CDR3 sequences, about a sixth of them singletons.

The origin of this receptor is a man in his late teens or twenties with Graves' hyperthyroidism. Sequencing input: blood. This chain joins TRBV7-8 and TRBJ1-4; D is possibly TRBD1 (5 bases). The CDR3 coding sequence is TGTGCCAGCTCGTCGGGGGTATCGGGAGAAAAACTGTTTTTT. It yields the protein CASSSGVSGEKLFF.